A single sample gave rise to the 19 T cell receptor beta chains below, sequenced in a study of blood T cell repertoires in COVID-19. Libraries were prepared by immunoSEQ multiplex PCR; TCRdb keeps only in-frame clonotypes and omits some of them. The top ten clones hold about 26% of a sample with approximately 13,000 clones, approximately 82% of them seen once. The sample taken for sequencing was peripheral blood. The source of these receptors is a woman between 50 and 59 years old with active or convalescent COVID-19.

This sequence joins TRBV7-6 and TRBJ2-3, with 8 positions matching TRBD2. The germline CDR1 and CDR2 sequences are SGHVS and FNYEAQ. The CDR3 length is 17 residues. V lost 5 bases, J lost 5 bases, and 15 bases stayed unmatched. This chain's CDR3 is CASSQAGVLPGGDTQYF. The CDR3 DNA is TGTGCCAGCAGCCAAGCGGGAGTCCTTCCCGGTGGAGATACGCAGTATTTT. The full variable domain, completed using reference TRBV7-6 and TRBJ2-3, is GAGVSQSPRYKVTKRGQDVALRCDPISGHVSLYWYRQALGQGPEFLTYFNYEAQQDKSGLPNDRFSAERPEGSISTLTIQRTEQRDSAMYRCASSQAGVLPGGDTQYFGPGTRLTVL.

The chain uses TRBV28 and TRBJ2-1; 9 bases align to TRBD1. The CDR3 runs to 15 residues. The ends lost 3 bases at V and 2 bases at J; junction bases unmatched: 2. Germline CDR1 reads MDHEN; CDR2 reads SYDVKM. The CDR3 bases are TGTGCCAGCAGTTTGGACAGGGGACCCTACAATGAGCAGTTCTTC. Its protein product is CASSLDRGPYNEQFF.

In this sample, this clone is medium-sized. In DNA, the CDR3 is TGTGCCAGCAGCCCTAGCGGGGCCAGCTCCTACAATGAGCAGTTCTTC. Translation: CASSPSGASSYNEQFF. The chain links TRBV11-2 to TRBJ2-1, with 9 bases lining up with TRBD2. The CDR3 loop spans 16 amino acids. V lost 5 bases and J lost 0; bases outside the gene matches: 5. Germline V gene lookup returns CDR1 SGHAT and CDR2 FQNNGV.

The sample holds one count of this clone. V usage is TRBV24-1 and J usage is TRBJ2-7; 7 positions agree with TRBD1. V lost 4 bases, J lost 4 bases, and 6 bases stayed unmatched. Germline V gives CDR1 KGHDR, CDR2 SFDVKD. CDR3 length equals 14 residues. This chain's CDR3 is CATSEPGTVYEQYF. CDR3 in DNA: TGTGCCACCAGTGAACCCGGGACAGTATACGAGCAGTACTTC.

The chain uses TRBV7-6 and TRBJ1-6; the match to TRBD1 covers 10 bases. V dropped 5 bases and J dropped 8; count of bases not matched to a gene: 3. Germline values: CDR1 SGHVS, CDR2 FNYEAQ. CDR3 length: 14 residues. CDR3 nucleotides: TGTGCCAGCAGCACCGGGACAGGGGATTCACCCCTCCACTTT. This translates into CASSTGTGDSPLHF.

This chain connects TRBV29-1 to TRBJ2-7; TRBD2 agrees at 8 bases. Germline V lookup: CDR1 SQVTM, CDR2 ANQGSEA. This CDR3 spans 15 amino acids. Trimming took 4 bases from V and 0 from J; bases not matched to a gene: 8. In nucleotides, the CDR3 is TGCAGCGTTGCGCTAGCGGGTCGGAGCTCCTACGAGCAGTACTTC. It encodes CSVALAGRSSYEQYF.

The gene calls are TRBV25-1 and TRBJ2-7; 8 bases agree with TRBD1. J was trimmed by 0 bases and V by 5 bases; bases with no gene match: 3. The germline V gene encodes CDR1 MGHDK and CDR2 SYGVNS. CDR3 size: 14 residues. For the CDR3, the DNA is TGTGCCAGCAGTTGGACAGGGCACTCCTACGAGCAGTACTTC. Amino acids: CASSWTGHSYEQYF.

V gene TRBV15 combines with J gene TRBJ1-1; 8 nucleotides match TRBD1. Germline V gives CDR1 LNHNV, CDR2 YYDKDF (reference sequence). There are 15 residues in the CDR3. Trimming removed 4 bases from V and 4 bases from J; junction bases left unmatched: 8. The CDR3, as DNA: TGTGCCACCAGCACAAGGACAGGGTATCTCACTGAAGCTTTCTTT. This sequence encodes CATSTRTGYLTEAFF.

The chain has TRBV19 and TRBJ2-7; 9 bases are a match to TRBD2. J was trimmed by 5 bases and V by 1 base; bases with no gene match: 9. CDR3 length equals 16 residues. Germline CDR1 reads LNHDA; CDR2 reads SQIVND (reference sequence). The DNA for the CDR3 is TGTGCCAGTAGTATAGGTCCCAGCGGGGGGCGCGACGAGCAGTACTTC. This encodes CASSIGPSGGRDEQYF. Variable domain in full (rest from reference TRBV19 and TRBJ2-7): DGGITQSPKYLFRKEGQNVTLSCEQNLNHDAMYWYRQDPGQGLRLIYYSQIVNDFQKGDIAEGYSVSREKKESFPLTVTSAQKNPTAFYLCASSIGPSGGRDEQYFGPGTRLTVT.

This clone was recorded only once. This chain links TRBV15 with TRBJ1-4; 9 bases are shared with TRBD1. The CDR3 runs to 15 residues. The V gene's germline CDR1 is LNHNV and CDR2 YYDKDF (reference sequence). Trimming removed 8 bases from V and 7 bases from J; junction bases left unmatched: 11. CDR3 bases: TGTGCCACCCGGCGGGACAGGGTGTTTTCTGAAAAACTGTTTTTT. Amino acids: CATRRDRVFSEKLFF.

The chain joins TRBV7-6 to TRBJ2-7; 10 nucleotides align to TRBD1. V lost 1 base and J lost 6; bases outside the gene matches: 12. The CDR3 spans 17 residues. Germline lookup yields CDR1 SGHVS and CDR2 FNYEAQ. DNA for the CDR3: TGTGCCAGCAGCTTAGGAACCCCGGGGACAGGGGATACCGAGCAGTACTTC. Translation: CASSLGTPGTGDTEQYF.

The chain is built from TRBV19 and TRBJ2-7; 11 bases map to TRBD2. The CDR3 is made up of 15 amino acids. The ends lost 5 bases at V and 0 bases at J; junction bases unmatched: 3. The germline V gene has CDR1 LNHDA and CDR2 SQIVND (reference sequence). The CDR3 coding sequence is TGTGCCAGTAGTGGTCTAGCGGGGGGCTCCTACGAGCAGTACTTC. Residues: CASSGLAGGSYEQYF.

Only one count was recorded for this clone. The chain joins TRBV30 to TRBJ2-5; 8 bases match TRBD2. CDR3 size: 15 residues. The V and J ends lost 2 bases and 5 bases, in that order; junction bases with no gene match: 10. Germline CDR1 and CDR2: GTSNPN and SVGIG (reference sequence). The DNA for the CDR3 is TGTGCCTGGAGTCAACTAGCGGTAGACGGTGAGACCCAGTACTTC. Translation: CAWSQLAVDGETQYF.

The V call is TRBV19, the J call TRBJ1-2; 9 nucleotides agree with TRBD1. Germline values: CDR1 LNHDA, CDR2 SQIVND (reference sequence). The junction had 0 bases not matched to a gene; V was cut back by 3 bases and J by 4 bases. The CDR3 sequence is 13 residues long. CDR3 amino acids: CASSMGQGYGYTF. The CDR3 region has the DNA TGTGCCAGTAGTATGGGACAGGGCTATGGCTACACCTTC. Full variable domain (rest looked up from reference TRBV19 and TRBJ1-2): DGGITQSPKYLFRKEGQNVTLSCEQNLNHDAMYWYRQDPGQGLRLIYYSQIVNDFQKGDIAEGYSVSREKKESFPLTVTSAQKNPTAFYLCASSMGQGYGYTFGSGTRLTVV.

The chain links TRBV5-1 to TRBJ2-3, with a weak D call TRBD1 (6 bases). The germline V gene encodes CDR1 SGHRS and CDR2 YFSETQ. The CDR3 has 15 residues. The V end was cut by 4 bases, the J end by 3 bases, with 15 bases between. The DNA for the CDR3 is TGCGCCAGCAGCGGTGTATTGGGGGCGACAGATACGCAGTATTTT. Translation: CASSGVLGATDTQYF.

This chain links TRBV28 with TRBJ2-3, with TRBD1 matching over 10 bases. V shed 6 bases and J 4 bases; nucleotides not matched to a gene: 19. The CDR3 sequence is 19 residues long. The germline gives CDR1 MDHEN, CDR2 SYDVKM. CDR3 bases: TGTGCCAGCAGCTTTCCTGCGGGCCGGACAGGGGGGATCGCAGATACGCAGTATTTT. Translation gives CASSFPAGRTGGIADTQYF. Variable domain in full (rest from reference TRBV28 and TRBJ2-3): DVKVTQSSRYLVKRTGEKVFLECVQDMDHENMFWYRQDPGLGLRLIYFSYDVKMKEKGDIPEGYSVSREKKERFSLILESASTNQTSMYLCASSFPAGRTGGIADTQYFGPGTRLTVL.

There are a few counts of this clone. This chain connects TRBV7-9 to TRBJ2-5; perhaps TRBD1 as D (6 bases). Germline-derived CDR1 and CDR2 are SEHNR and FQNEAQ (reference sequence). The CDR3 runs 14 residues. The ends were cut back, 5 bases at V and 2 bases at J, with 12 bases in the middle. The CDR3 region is CASSPWTAQETQYF. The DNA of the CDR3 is TGTGCCAGCAGCCCCTGGACAGCTCAAGAGACCCAGTACTTC.

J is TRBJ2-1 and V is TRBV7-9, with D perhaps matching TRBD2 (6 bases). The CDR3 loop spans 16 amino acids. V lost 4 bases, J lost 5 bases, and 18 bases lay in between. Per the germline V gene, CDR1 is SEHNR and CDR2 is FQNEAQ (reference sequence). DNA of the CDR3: TGTGCCAGCAGCTCCCTTAGCGGCCCAGGGCACAATGAGCAGTTCTTC. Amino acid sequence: CASSSLSGPGHNEQFF.

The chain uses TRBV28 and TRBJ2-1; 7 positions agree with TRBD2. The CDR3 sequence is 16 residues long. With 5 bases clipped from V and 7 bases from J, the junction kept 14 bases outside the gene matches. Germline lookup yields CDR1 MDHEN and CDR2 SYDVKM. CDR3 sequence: CASSIQLASLENEQFF. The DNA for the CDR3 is TGTGCCAGCAGTATCCAACTAGCGTCATTGGAAAATGAGCAGTTCTTC.